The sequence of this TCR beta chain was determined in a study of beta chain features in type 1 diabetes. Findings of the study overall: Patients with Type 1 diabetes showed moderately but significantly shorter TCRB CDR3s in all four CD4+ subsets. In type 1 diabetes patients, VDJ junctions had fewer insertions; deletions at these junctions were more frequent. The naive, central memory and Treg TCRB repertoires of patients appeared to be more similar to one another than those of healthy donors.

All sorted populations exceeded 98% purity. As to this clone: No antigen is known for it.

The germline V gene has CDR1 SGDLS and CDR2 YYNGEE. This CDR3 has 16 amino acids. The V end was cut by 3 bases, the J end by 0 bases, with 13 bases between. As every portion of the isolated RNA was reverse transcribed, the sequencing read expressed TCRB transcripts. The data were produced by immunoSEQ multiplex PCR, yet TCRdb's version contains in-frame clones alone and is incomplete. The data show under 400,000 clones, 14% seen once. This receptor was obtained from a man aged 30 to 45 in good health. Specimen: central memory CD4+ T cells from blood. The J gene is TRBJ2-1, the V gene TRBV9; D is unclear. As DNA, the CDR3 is TGTGCCAGCAGCGCCTATAGATCTGCCTCCTACAATGAGCAGTTCTTC. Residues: CASSAYRSASYNEQFF.